This TCR beta chain derives from a study of shared T cell receptors in the human thymus. This clone was picked up a small number of times. The ends lost 4 bases at V and 7 bases at J; junction bases unmatched: 12. From germline, CDR1 is GTSNPN and CDR2 SVGIG (reference sequence). This CDR3 comprises 14 residues. Assay used: immunoSEQ multiplex PCR; TCRdb lists only in-frame clones, some missing. The sample lists just under 550,000 clones, about four fifths seen once, with approximately 0.013% in the top ten. The same specimen was also included in a second study, on human thymus T cells.

The sequence was collected from a boy under three years old with a congenital heart defect. The rearrangement uses TRBV30 and TRBJ2-5; 7 bases line up with TRBD2. The sequenced sample was thymocytes. CDR3 bases: TGTGCCTGGAACATTCAGGCTCCGGGGGGGACCCAGTACTTC. It specifies CAWNIQAPGGTQYF.